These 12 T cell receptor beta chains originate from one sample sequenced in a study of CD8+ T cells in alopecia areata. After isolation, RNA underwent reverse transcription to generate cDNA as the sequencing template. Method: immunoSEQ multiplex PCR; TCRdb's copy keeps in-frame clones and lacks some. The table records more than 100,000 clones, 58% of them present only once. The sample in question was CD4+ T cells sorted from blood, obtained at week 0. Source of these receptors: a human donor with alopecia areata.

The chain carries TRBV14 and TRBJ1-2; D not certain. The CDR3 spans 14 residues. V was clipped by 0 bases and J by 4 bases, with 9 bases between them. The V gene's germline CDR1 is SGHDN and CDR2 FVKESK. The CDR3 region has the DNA TGTGCCAGCAGCCAAGAGGACTGGAGCTATGGCTACACCTTC. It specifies CASSQEDWSYGYTF.

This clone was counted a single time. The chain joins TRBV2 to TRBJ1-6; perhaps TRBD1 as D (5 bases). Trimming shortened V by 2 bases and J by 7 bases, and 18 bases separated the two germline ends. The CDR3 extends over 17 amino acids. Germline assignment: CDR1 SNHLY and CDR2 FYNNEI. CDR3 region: CASSESAGGSQNSPLHF. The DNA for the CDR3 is TGTGCCAGCAGTGAATCTGCGGGGGGAAGTCAGAATTCACCCCTCCACTTT.

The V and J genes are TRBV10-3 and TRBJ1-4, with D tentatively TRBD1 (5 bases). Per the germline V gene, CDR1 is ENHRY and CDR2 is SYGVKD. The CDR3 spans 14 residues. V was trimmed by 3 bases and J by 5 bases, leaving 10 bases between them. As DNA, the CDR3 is TGTGCCATCAGTGACAGGGACGCGAATGAAAAACTGTTTTTT. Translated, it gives CAISDRDANEKLFF.

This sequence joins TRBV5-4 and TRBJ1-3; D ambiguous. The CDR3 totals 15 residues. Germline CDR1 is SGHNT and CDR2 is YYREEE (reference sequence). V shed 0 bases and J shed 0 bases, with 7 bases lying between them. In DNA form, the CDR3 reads TGTGCCAGCAGCTTGGACGGGAACTCTGGAAACACCATATATTTT. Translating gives CASSLDGNSGNTIYF.

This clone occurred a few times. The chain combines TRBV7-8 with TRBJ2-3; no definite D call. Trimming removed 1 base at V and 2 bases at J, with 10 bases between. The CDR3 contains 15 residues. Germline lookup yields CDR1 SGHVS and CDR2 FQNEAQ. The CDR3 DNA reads TGTGCCAGCAGCTTAGATGAGTCCACCACAGATACGCAGTATTTT. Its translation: CASSLDESTTDTQYF.

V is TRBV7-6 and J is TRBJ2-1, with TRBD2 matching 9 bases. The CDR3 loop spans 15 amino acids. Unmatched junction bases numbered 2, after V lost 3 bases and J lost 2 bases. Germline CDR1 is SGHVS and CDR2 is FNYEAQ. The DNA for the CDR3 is TGTGCCAGCAGCTTCTCTAGCGGGACCTACAATGAGCAGTTCTTC. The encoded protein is CASSFSSGTYNEQFF.

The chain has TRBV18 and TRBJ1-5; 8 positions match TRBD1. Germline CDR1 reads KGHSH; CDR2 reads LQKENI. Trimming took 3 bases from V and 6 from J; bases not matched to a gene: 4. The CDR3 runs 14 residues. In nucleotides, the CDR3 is TGTGCCAGCTCACCCGGACAGGGCACTCAGCCCCAGCATTTT. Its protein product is CASSPGQGTQPQHF. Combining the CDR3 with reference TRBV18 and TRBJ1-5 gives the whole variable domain NAGVMQNPRHLVRRRGQEARLRCSPMKGHSHVYWYRQLPEEGLKFMVYLQKENIIDESGMPKERFSAEFPKEGPSILRIQQVVRGDSAAYFCASSPGQGTQPQHFGDGTRLSIL.

The chain's CDR3 is CASSPNQGGEETQYF. CDR3 DNA sequence: TGCGCCAGCAGCCCTAATCAGGGGGGGGAAGAGACCCAGTACTTC. V usage is TRBV5-1 and J usage is TRBJ2-5, with D perhaps given as TRBD1 or TRBD2 (7 bases each). The CDR3 consists of 15 residues. Looked up from germline, CDR1 is SGHRS and CDR2 is YFSETQ. Trimming took 4 bases from V and 3 from J, leaving 16 bases between them.

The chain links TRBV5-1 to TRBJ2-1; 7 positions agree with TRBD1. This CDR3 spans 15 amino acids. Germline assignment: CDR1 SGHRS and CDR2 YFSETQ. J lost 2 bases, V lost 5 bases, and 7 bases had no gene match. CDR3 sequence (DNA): TGCGCCAGCAGTGAGGGGACAGATGCCTACAATGAGCAGTTCTTC. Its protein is CASSEGTDAYNEQFF.

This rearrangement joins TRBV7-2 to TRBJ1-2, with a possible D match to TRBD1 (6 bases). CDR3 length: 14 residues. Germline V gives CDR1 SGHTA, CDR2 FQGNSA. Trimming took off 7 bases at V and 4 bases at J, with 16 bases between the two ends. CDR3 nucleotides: TGTGCCAGCAACAACAGGGAGGCTCTCTATGGCTACACCTTC. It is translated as CASNNREALYGYTF.

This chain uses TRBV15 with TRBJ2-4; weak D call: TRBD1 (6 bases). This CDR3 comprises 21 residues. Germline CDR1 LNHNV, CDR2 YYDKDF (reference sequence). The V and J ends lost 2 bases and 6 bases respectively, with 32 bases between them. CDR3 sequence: CATSRTSLGPGAVGRGNIQYF. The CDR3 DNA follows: TGTGCCACCAGCAGAACTTCCCTGGGGCCAGGGGCGGTAGGGCGCGGAAACATTCAGTACTTC.

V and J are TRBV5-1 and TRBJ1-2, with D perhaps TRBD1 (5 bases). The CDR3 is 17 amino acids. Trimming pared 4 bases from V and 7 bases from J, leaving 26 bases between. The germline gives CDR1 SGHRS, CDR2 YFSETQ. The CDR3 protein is CASSVTGPRTLGAGYTF. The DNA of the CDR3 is TGCGCCAGCAGCGTGACGGGACCGCGGACTTTAGGGGCTGGCTACACCTTC.